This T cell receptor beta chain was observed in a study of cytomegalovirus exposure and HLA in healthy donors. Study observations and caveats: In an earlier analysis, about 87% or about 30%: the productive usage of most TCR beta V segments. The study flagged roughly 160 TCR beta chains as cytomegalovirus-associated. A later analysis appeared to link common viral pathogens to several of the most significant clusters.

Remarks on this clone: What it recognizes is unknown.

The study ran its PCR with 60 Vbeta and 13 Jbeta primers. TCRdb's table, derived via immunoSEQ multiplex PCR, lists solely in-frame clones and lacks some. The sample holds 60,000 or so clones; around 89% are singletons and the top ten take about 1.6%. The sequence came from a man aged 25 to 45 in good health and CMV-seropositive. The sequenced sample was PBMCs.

CDR3 sequence (DNA): TGTGCCAGTCCGGGACAGGGGTTATTGAACACTGAAGCTTTCTTT. Amino acids: CASPGQGLLNTEAFF. V usage is TRBV27 and J usage is TRBJ1-1; 10 bases match TRBD1. With 9 bases clipped from V and 0 bases from J, the junction kept 7 bases outside the gene matches. Per germline, CDR1 MNHEY and CDR2 SMNVEV (reference sequence). The CDR3 consists of 15 residues.